One sample yielded the 9 T cell receptor beta chains listed below, sequenced in a study of OX40 agonist ivuxolimab in advanced cancers. Profiling relied on immunoSEQ multiplex PCR, and the TCRdb table lists in-frame clones only, not all of them. The repertoire includes 55,000 to 65,000 clones, 77% of them detected once, and approximately 6.8% sits in the top ten. The sequences come from CD4+ or CD8+ T cells sorted from blood, collected in a trial of the OX40 agonist ivuxolimab. These TCRs come from an adult with an advanced solid tumor such as melanoma, head and neck, liver or kidney cancer.

This clone was observed once. The V and J genes are TRBV7-9 and TRBJ2-2; D is unclear. V was clipped by 5 bases and J by 5 bases, with 9 bases between them. CDR1 is SEHNR and CDR2 is FQNEAQ in the germline V gene (reference sequence). The CDR3 is made up of 13 amino acids. The CDR3 loop reads CASSPLGTGELFF. The DNA of the CDR3 is TGTGCCAGCAGCCCCCTAGGGACCGGGGAGCTGTTTTTT.

The genes are TRBV7-9 and TRBJ2-5; D remains unclear. Per germline, CDR1 SEHNR and CDR2 FQNEAQ (reference sequence). There are 15 residues in the CDR3. V lost 5 bases and J lost 2, with 15 bases in between. The CDR3 here is CASSTQPHTQETQYF. CDR3 in DNA: TGTGCCAGCAGCACCCAGCCCCACACTCAAGAGACCCAGTACTTC.

This chain joins TRBV6-6 and TRBJ1-3; a possible D gene is TRBD1 (5 bases). Trimming left V 3 bases short and J 0 bases short, with 9 bases between. CDR1 and CDR2 from the germline V gene are MNHNY and SVGAGI (reference sequence). This CDR3 contains 15 residues. The CDR3 bases are TGTGCCAGCAGTTATACCACAGGCTCTGGAAACACCATATATTTT. It yields the protein CASSYTTGSGNTIYF.

V and J are TRBV28 and TRBJ1-2, with D possibly TRBD1 on 6 matching bases. V lost 5 bases and J 2 bases, leaving 12 bases between the germline ends. The CDR3 has 14 amino acids. In germline, CDR1 is MDHEN, CDR2 SYDVKM. CDR3 DNA sequence: TGTGCCAGCAGTCCAGGACAGAGAAACTATGGCTACACCTTC. Its translation is CASSPGQRNYGYTF.

The sample holds one count of this clone. The CDR3 protein is CASSLGSPGNTIYF. CDR3 coding DNA: TGTGCCAGCAGCTTGGGTTCCCCAGGAAACACCATATATTTT. This rearrangement joins TRBV5-8 to TRBJ1-3, with unresolved D. Trimming stripped 0 bases from V and 4 bases from J, with 8 bases between. Looked up from germline, CDR1 is SGHTS and CDR2 is YDEGEE. The CDR3 length is 14 residues.

The rearrangement links TRBV6-5 to TRBJ2-2; tentatively, D is TRBD1 (5 bases). Trimming left V 2 bases short and J 7 bases short, with 8 bases between. The CDR3 contains 13 residues. CDR1 is MNHEY and CDR2 is SVGAGI in the germline V gene. The CDR3 region has the DNA TGTGCCAGCAGTTACCAGGGCGGCGGGGAGCTGTTTTTT. It translates to CASSYQGGGELFF.

J is TRBJ1-2 and V is TRBV6-6; possibly TRBD1 for D (6 bases). This CDR3 has 14 residues. The germline gives CDR1 MNHNY, CDR2 SVGAGI (reference sequence). The V end was cut by 6 bases, the J end by 8 bases, with 19 bases between. In DNA form, the CDR3 reads TGTGCCAGCAGGTTAGACCCGGGACAACGAGGCTACACCTTC. Translation gives CASRLDPGQRGYTF.

The chain employs TRBV6-5 and TRBJ2-7; 8 positions agree with TRBD1. The CDR3 is 13 residues long. CDR1 and CDR2 from the germline V gene are MNHEY and SVGAGI. The trim removed 5 bases at V and 5 bases at J, leaving 5 bases unmatched. The chain's CDR3 is CASSMDRVHEQYF. Here the CDR3 DNA reads TGTGCCAGCAGTATGGACAGGGTACACGAGCAGTACTTC.

The gene calls are TRBV7-8 and TRBJ1-2; TRBD1 matches at 8 bases. Trimming removed 1 base from V and 7 bases from J; junction bases left unmatched: 8. The CDR3 totals 15 residues. Germline values: CDR1 SGHVS, CDR2 FQNEAQ. CDR3 nucleotide sequence: TGTGCCAGCAGCTTAGAAGAACAGGGGGAGGTTGGCTACACCTTC. Translated, it gives CASSLEEQGEVGYTF.